The 31 T cell receptor beta chains listed next were all sequenced from one sample in a study of CD8 T cells in ankylosing spondylitis. Notes on the study in general: A TCR beta motif of 7 to 9 highly homologous variants seemed to mark ankylosing spondylitis blood.

Their recognized antigens are unknown. TCRdb recomputed calls from the 5' RACE reads with MiXCR, one row per CDR3 protein. The sample contains a few hundred thousand distinct CDR3 sequences, about 20% of which appear only once. The source material was blood, either unsorted or a sorted T cell fraction (not recorded which). The origin of the receptors is a male donor with ankylosing spondylitis.

This clonotype turned up a few times. The chain carries TRBV7-9 and TRBJ2-2; 7 bases are a match to TRBD2. The CDR3 spans 16 residues. Unmatched junction bases numbered 10, after V lost 5 bases and J lost 4 bases. Germline CDR1 is SEHNR and CDR2 is FQNEAQ (reference sequence). This chain's CDR3 is CASSRRGGSGTGELFF. CDR3 bases: TGTGCCAGCAGCAGAAGAGGCGGGAGTGGCACCGGGGAGCTGTTTTTT.

This chain links TRBV5-1 with TRBJ2-1; D not certain. The germline V and J ends were trimmed by 1 base and 6 bases, with 11 bases remaining between them. In germline, CDR1 is SGHRS, CDR2 YFSETQ. The CDR3 length is 14 residues. The CDR3 here is CASSLFGSRNEQFF. The CDR3 DNA sequence: TGCGCCAGCAGCTTGTTTGGGTCGCGCAATGAGCAGTTCTTC. Complete variable domain (other parts from reference TRBV5-1 and TRBJ2-1): KAGVTQTPRYLIKTRGQQVTLSCSPISGHRSVSWYQQTPGQGLQFLFEYFSETQRNKGNFPGRFSGRQFSNSRSEMNVSTLELGDSALYLCASSLFGSRNEQFFGPGTRLTVL.

The V gene is TRBV6-1, the J gene TRBJ2-2; D is possibly TRBD1 (5 bases). The germline V and J ends were trimmed by 7 bases and 4 bases, with 16 bases remaining between them. CDR1 MNHNS and CDR2 SASEGT come from the germline V gene. The CDR3 is 15 residues long. Here the CDR3 reads CASTEWGVGTGELFF. In nucleotides, the CDR3 is TGTGCCAGCACGGAGTGGGGCGTGGGCACCGGGGAGCTGTTTTTT.

The chain has TRBV29-1 and TRBJ2-5; possible D gene TRBD1, 5 bases. This CDR3 region has 12 residues. Trimming took 4 bases from V and 3 from J, leaving 9 bases between them. CDR1 and CDR2 (germline): SQVTM, ANQGSEA. The CDR3 protein is CSVGDSKETQYF. Written as DNA, the CDR3 is TGCAGCGTTGGTGACAGTAAAGAGACCCAGTACTTC.

This sequence joins TRBV20-1 and TRBJ2-5, with 9 bases matching TRBD2. This CDR3 spans 18 amino acids. Germline loops: CDR1 DFQATT, CDR2 SNEGSKA (reference sequence). The CDR3: CRAPTAGTSFPAWETQYF. DNA of the CDR3: TGCAGGGCTCCCACTGCCGGGACTAGCTTCCCGGCGTGGGAGACCCAGTACTTC.

This sequence joins TRBV11-2 and TRBJ2-1; 7 bases match TRBD2. J lost 8 bases, V lost 6 bases, and 16 bases had no gene match. The V gene's germline CDR1 is SGHAT and CDR2 FQNNGV. This CDR3 spans 16 amino acids. The CDR3 sequence: CASRYTGGGLPHEQFF. In DNA, the CDR3 is TGTGCCAGCAGATACACAGGCGGGGGACTGCCCCATGAGCAGTTCTTC.

This clonotype was detected only a few times. The J gene is TRBJ2-7, the V gene TRBV12-3 or TRBV12-4, with 14 nucleotides matching TRBD2. The CDR3 is made up of 16 amino acids. Trimming cost V 6 bases and J 1 base; bases outside gene matches: 5. The CDR3 bases are TGTGCCAGCAGCGGGACTAGCGGGAGCGTATCCTACGAGCAGTACTTC. It translates to CASSGTSGSVSYEQYF.

This clonotype has just a few counts. The chain combines TRBV7-2 with TRBJ2-7; 10 positions agree with TRBD1. Losses at the gene ends were 7 bases for V and 9 bases for J; bases not matched to a gene: 9. CDR3 size: 13 residues. In germline, CDR1 is SGHTA, CDR2 FQGNSA. The CDR3, as DNA: TGTGCCAGCAAAGACAGGGGGCTTCACGGGCAGTACTTC. The encoded protein is CASKDRGLHGQYF.

The rearrangement links TRBV6-5 to TRBJ1-1; D is perhaps TRBD1 (6 bases). The V end lost 2 bases, the J end lost 2 bases, and 21 bases lay between the germline ends. CDR3 length equals 18 residues. Germline CDR1 MNHEY, CDR2 SVGAGI. The chain's CDR3 is CASSYGGQFGLPNTEAFF. DNA of the CDR3: TGTGCCAGCAGTTACGGAGGACAGTTCGGACTTCCTAACACTGAAGCTTTCTTT.

The chain employs TRBV3-1 and TRBJ2-5, with a weak D call TRBD1 (5 bases). The CDR3 contains 16 residues. In germline, CDR1 is LGHDT, CDR2 YNNKEL (reference sequence). The germline V and J ends were trimmed by 5 bases and 9 bases, with 25 bases remaining between them. This CDR3 is CASSFWTPSPKLPQYF. The DNA for the CDR3 is TGTGCCAGCAGCTTTTGGACACCCTCGCCCAAGTTGCCCCAGTACTTC.

The chain joins TRBV9 to TRBJ2-2, with D possibly being TRBD2 (6 bases). The CDR3 extends over 15 amino acids. Germline CDR1 is SGDLS and CDR2 is YYNGEE. V was pared by 0 bases and J by 8 bases, with 14 bases between. The CDR3 spells CASSVEIRGLGELFF. CDR3 DNA: TGTGCCAGCAGCGTAGAAATAAGGGGACTTGGGGAGCTGTTTTTT.

This clonotype was picked up a small number of times. The chain combines TRBV29-1 with TRBJ2-2; D ambiguous. V lost 5 bases and J lost 3, with 22 bases in between. The CDR3 has 17 amino acids. Germline V gene lookup returns CDR1 SQVTM and CDR2 ANQGSEA. The DNA of the CDR3 is TGCAGCGTTTTGTTAAGACGGAAATCGCCCGACACCGGGGAGCTGTTTTTT. Its translation is CSVLLRRKSPDTGELFF.

In DNA, the CDR3 is TGCGCCAGCAGCCCCCAGGTCGGCTCCGGGAATGAGCAGTTCTTC. Translation: CASSPQVGSGNEQFF. V is TRBV5-1 and J is TRBJ2-1; D remains unclear. This CDR3 spans 15 amino acids. Germline CDR1 SGHRS, CDR2 YFSETQ. V lost 4 bases and J lost 7, with 18 bases in between.

This clonotype has only a few counts. The chain couples TRBV21-1 to TRBJ2-1; the D segment call TRBD2 is taken from the table without a DNA check. TRBV21-1 is designated a pseudogene. The CDR3 runs to 16 residues. The CDR3 is CASCTRLAGIRNEQFF. DNA of the CDR3: TGTGCCAGCTGCACAAGACTAGCGGGTATCAGGAATGAGCAGTTCTTC.

CDR3 in DNA: TGCAGCGTTGGCCTGGACCCTGGAAACACCATATATTTT. Its protein is CSVGLDPGNTIYF. This chain joins TRBV29-1 and TRBJ1-3; D not certain. This CDR3 contains 13 residues. CDR1 SQVTM and CDR2 ANQGSEA come from the germline V gene. Trimming cost V 4 bases and J 2 bases, with 9 bases left between them.

The chain is built from TRBV14 and TRBJ1-2, with 10 positions matching TRBD1. Per the germline V gene, CDR1 is SGHDN and CDR2 is FVKESK. Trimming removed 3 bases from V and 4 bases from J; junction bases left unmatched: 5. The CDR3 contains 15 residues. For the CDR3, the DNA is TGTGCCAGCAGCCACGGACAGGGGGATTTCTATGGCTACACCTTC. This encodes CASSHGQGDFYGYTF.

V gene TRBV7-3 combines with J gene TRBJ2-5; no firm D call. The CDR3 runs to 13 residues. Trimming shortened V by 6 bases and J by 4 bases, and 12 bases separated the two germline ends. The germline CDR1 and CDR2 sequences are SGHTA and FQGTGA. The CDR3 loop is CASSPTERETQYF. DNA for the CDR3: TGTGCCAGCAGTCCAACAGAGCGAGAGACCCAGTACTTC.

The chain employs TRBV18 and TRBJ1-1; no clear D. V lost 1 base and J lost 1, with 10 bases in between. CDR1 is KGHSH and CDR2 is LQKENI in the germline V gene. This CDR3 has 15 amino acids. The CDR3 DNA is TGTGCCAGCTCACCACGGGTGGGCCAGAACACTGAAGCTTTCTTT. It yields the protein CASSPRVGQNTEAFF.

This clonotype was recorded a few times. The rearrangement uses TRBV20-1 and TRBJ2-6; 7 positions match TRBD2. The CDR3 is 16 residues long. Germline values: CDR1 DFQATT, CDR2 SNEGSKA (reference sequence). The CDR3: CSMGEGRPSGANVLTF. The DNA of the CDR3 is TGCAGCATGGGGGAGGGGAGACCCTCTGGGGCCAACGTCCTGACTTTC.

The V gene is TRBV7-8, the J gene TRBJ2-1, with a weak D call TRBD2 (5 bases). The V gene's germline CDR1 is SGHVS and CDR2 FQNEAQ. The CDR3 covers 17 residues. V was pared by 3 bases and J by 0 bases, with 15 bases between. CDR3 region: CASSFVSGAASYNEQFF. CDR3 DNA: TGTGCCAGCAGCTTTGTAAGCGGAGCGGCCTCCTACAATGAGCAGTTCTTC.

The chain has TRBV18 and TRBJ2-6; maybe TRBD1 (6 bases). Germline CDR1 is KGHSH and CDR2 is LQKENI. Trimming cost V 2 bases and J 4 bases, with 12 bases left between them. This CDR3 contains 16 residues. CDR3 sequence: CASSPLGAYGANVLTF. In DNA form, the CDR3 reads TGTGCCAGCTCACCATTGGGGGCTTACGGGGCCAACGTCCTGACTTTC.

The V gene is TRBV5-1, the J gene TRBJ2-1; TRBD1 agrees at 7 bases. Trimming at V came to 4 bases and at J to 7 bases, leaving 14 bases not matched to a gene. This CDR3 contains 16 residues. Germline V gene sequence: CDR1 SGHRS, CDR2 YFSETQ. The CDR3 bases are TGCGCCAGCAGCCCCCAACCGGGACAGAATCAAAATGAGCAGTTCTTC. This translates into CASSPQPGQNQNEQFF. Full variable domain (rest looked up from reference TRBV5-1 and TRBJ2-1): KAGVTQTPRYLIKTRGQQVTLSCSPISGHRSVSWYQQTPGQGLQFLFEYFSETQRNKGNFPGRFSGRQFSNSRSEMNVSTLELGDSALYLCASSPQPGQNQNEQFFGPGTRLTVL.

The chain links TRBV15 to TRBJ2-2; tentatively, D is TRBD2 (5 bases). Germline V gene sequence: CDR1 LNHNV, CDR2 YYDKDF (reference sequence). The CDR3 length is 14 residues. V lost 0 bases to trimming and J lost 4 bases, with 6 bases between them. The CDR3 bases are TGTGCCACCAGCAGAGATCTAGCCACCGGGGAGCTGTTTTTT. This gives the protein CATSRDLATGELFF.

The chain carries TRBV4-1 and TRBJ2-7; D is possibly TRBD2 (6 bases). This CDR3 region has 15 residues. Trimming stripped 0 bases from V and 9 bases from J, with 18 bases between. The V gene's germline CDR1 is MGHRA and CDR2 YSYEKL. CDR3 sequence: CASSQEGDSGLGQYF. The CDR3 DNA sequence: TGCGCCAGCAGCCAAGAGGGCGATAGCGGCTTGGGGCAGTACTTC.

This clonotype was seen a few times. The J gene is TRBJ2-7, the V gene TRBV7-3, with a weak D call TRBD2 (6 bases). The V end was cut by 1 base, the J end by 0 bases, with 10 bases between. Germline CDR1 SGHTA, CDR2 FQGTGA. The CDR3 consists of 15 residues. The CDR3 DNA is TGTGCCAGCAGCTTAAGTGCGGGGATCTCCTACGAGCAGTACTTC. Its translation is CASSLSAGISYEQYF.

Only a few counts were recorded for this clonotype. Written as DNA, the CDR3 is TGTGCCAGCAGCTCCAAGCGGGAGGGAGAGACCCAGTACTTC. It specifies CASSSKREGETQYF. The J gene is TRBJ2-5, the V gene TRBV7-6, with 10 bases that match TRBD2. CDR3 size: 14 residues. The germline CDR1 and CDR2 sequences are SGHVS and FNYEAQ. V shed 4 bases and J 4 bases; nucleotides not matched to a gene: 3.

This clonotype was detected only a few times. The V call is TRBV5-1, the J call TRBJ1-2; D is unresolved. The germline V gene has CDR1 SGHRS and CDR2 YFSETQ. The CDR3 is made up of 14 amino acids. Between the trimmed V and J ends, which lost 1 base and 0 bases, there was a span of 7 bases. The CDR3 loop is CASSLRETNYGYTF. CDR3 nucleotide sequence: TGCGCCAGCAGCTTGCGGGAGACTAACTATGGCTACACCTTC.

In its sample, this clonotype was seen a few times. V and J are TRBV5-1 and TRBJ1-3; D unresolved. Trimming stripped 4 bases from V and 1 base from J, with 12 bases between. The germline V gene encodes CDR1 SGHRS and CDR2 YFSETQ. The length of the CDR3 is 15 residues. CDR3 amino acids: CASSGSGGSGNTIYF. The DNA for the CDR3 is TGCGCCAGCAGCGGTTCGGGTGGATCTGGAAACACCATATATTTT. The full variable domain, with the rest looked up from reference TRBV5-1 and TRBJ1-3, is KAGVTQTPRYLIKTRGQQVTLSCSPISGHRSVSWYQQTPGQGLQFLFEYFSETQRNKGNFPGRFSGRQFSNSRSEMNVSTLELGDSALYLCASSGSGGSGNTIYFGEGSWLTVV.

This clonotype was counted between two and nine times. The chain has TRBV18 and TRBJ1-5; D is possibly TRBD1 (5 bases). The CDR3 loop spans 17 amino acids. Germline CDR1 is KGHSH and CDR2 is LQKENI. The V end lost 6 bases, the J end lost 5 bases, and 23 bases lay between the germline ends. Written as DNA, the CDR3 is TGTGCCAGCTCGCCCGCCCCCCCATTCGGGGGACATCAGCCCCAGCATTTT. As protein: CASSPAPPFGGHQPQHF.

This clonotype was recorded a few times. The chain couples TRBV20-1 to TRBJ2-2; 13 nucleotides agree with TRBD2. V gave up 2 bases and J gave up 2 bases; unmatched junction bases: 2. This CDR3 comprises 16 residues. Germline CDR1 DFQATT, CDR2 SNEGSKA (reference sequence). The CDR3 nucleotides read TGCAGTGCTAGAAAGGGACTAGCGGGAAACACCGGGGAGCTGTTTTTT. It yields the protein CSARKGLAGNTGELFF.

The V call is TRBV15, the J call TRBJ2-5; TRBD1 might be the D (5 bases). Germline V lookup: CDR1 LNHNV, CDR2 YYDKDF (reference sequence). The CDR3 spans 15 residues. V was clipped by 3 bases and J by 5 bases, with 16 bases between them. The CDR3 reads CATSSDVGVEETQYF. The CDR3 DNA follows: TGTGCCACCAGCAGCGATGTAGGGGTCGAGGAGACCCAGTACTTC.